The rows below give T cell receptor beta chains drawn from one sample of a study of monozygotic twins with inflammatory bowel disease. TCRdb re-called the 5' RACE reads and gives one entry per CDR3 protein, without DNA. This sample's table has around 410,000 distinct CDR3 sequences. The sample consisted of blood. These receptors all stem from a human donor with ulcerative colitis or Crohn's disease, or a healthy co-twin of an affected twin (not recorded which). Each CDR3 is given with its conserved first and last residue.

v_call	j_call	cdr3_length	cdr3_aa
TRBV12-3/TRBV12-4	TRBJ2-3	16	CASTSLYRGTTDTQYF
TRBV6-5	TRBJ1-3	14	CASSPSWGGNTIYF
TRBV27	TRBJ2-7	14	CASSFLLAGDEQYF
TRBV28	TRBJ2-7	14	CASSLKLRIYEQYF
TRBV27	TRBJ1-2	13	CASSLWGSDGYTF
TRBV7-9	TRBJ2-1	16	CASSSRLANSYNEQFF
TRBV2	TRBJ1-1	14	CASSEGPSGTEAFF
TRBV6-6	TRBJ2-7	14	CASKTSGAPYEQYF
TRBV28	TRBJ2-1	18	CASSLRGSTSRKYNEQFF
TRBV5-6	TRBJ2-2	15	CASSFQGGNTGELFF
TRBV7-9	TRBJ1-1	14	CASSLEGANTEAFF
TRBV29-1	TRBJ2-7	12	CSVAGNSYEQYF
TRBV7-2	TRBJ1-5	17	CASSLGAGQGSNQPQHF
TRBV2	TRBJ1-2	13	CASSYSGVYGYTF
TRBV2	TRBJ2-5	14	CASSVRTGQETQYF
TRBV30	TRBJ2-7	14	CAFASLAGGYEQYF
TRBV5-1	TRBJ2-5	14	CASSLGSGKETQYF
TRBV20-1	TRBJ2-3	14	CSASEAGGTDTQYF
TRBV4-1	TRBJ1-5	14	CASSQDPDYQPQHF
TRBV7-6	TRBJ2-7	19	CASSPLVGAFRKLKDEQYF
TRBV15	TRBJ2-1	14	CATSRDPGSNEQFF
TRBV30	TRBJ2-1	16	CAWSVGSGLAGREQFF
TRBV7-2	TRBJ2-1	16	CASSLGPGQGNNEQFF
TRBV4-3	TRBJ1-5	15	CASREDRASNQPQHF
TRBV6-1	TRBJ1-2	17	CASSAAKYFPPLYGYTF
TRBV10-3	TRBJ2-5	13	CAISADSQETQYF
TRBV4-3	TRBJ2-7	13	CASSHGSFNEQYF
TRBV7-2	TRBJ2-1	11	CASSSTGKQFF
TRBV9	TRBJ2-1	16	CASSVGFSVSYDEQFF
TRBV14	TRBJ2-7	13	CASSLNLRDEQYF
TRBV7-2	TRBJ2-7	14	CASSWVAGGSEQYF